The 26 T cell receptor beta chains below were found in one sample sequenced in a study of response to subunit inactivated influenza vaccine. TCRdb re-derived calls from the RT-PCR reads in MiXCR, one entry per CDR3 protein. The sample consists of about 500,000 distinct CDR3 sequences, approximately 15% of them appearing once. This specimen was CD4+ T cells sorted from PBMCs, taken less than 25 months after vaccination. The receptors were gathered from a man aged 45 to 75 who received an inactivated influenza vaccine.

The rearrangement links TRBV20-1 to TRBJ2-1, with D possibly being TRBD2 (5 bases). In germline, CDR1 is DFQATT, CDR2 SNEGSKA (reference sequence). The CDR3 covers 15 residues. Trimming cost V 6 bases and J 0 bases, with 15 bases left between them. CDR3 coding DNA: TGCAGTGCGACTATAGCGAAATCCTCCTACAATGAGCAGTTCTTC. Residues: CSATIAKSSYNEQFF.

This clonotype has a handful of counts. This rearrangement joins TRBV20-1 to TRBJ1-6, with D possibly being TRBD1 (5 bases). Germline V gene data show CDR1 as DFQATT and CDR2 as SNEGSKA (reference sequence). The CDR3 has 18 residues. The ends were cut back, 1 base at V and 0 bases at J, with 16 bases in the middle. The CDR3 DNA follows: TGCAGTGCTAGAGGGGGAGTGGGGCAGGGCTCCTATAATTCACCCCTCCACTTT. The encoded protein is CSARGGVGQGSYNSPLHF.

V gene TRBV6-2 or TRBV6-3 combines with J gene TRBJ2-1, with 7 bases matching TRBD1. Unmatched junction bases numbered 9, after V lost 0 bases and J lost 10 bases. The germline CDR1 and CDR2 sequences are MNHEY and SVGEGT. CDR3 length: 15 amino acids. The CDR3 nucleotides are TGTGCCAGCAGTTACTCGAGGGGAAGGGGGCCCGAGCAGTTCTTC. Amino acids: CASSYSRGRGPEQFF.

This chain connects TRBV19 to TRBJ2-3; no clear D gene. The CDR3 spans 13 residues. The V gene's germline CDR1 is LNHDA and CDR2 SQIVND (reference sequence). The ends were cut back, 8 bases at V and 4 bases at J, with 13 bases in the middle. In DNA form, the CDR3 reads TGTGCCAGTGCTCTAGGAGCACCAGATACGCAGTATTTT. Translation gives CASALGAPDTQYF.

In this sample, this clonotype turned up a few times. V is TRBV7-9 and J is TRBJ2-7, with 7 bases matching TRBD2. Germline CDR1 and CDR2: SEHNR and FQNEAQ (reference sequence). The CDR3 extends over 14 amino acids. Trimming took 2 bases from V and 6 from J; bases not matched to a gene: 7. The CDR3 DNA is TGTGCCAGCAGCTTAAGCGGGACCCTCAGCGAGCAGTACTTC. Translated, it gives CASSLSGTLSEQYF.

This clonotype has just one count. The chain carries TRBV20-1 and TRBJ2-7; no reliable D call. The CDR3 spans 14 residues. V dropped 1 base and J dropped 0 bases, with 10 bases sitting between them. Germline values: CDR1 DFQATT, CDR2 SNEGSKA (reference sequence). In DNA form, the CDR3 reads TGCAGTGCTAGAGGCCGCCTGAGCTCCTACGAGCAGTACTTC. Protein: CSARGRLSSYEQYF.

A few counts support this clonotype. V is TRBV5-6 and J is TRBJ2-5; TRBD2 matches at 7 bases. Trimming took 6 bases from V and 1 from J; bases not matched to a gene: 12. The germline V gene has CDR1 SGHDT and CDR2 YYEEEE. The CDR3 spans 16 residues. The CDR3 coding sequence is TGTGCCAGCACCCCCTCGGCGCGGGAGTTCCAAGAGACCCAGTACTTC. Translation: CASTPSAREFQETQYF.

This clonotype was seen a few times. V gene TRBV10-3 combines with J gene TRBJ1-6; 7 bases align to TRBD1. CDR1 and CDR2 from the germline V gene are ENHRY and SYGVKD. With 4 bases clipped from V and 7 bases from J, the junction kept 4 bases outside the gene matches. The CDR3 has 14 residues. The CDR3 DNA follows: TGTGCCATCAGTGGCGGGGACAGAAATTCACCCCTCCACTTT. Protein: CAISGGDRNSPLHF.

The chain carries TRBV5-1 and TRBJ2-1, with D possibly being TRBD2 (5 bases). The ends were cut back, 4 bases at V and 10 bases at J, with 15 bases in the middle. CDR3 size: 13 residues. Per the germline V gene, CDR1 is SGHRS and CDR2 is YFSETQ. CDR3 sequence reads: CASSTLAPGEQFF. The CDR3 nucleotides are TGCGCCAGCAGCACCCTAGCCCCCGGGGAGCAGTTCTTC.

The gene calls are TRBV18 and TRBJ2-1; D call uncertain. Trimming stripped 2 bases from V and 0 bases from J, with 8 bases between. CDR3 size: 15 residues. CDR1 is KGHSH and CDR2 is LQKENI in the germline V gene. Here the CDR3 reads CASSPLGYSYNEQFF. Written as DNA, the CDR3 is TGTGCCAGCTCACCATTGGGGTACTCCTACAATGAGCAGTTCTTC.

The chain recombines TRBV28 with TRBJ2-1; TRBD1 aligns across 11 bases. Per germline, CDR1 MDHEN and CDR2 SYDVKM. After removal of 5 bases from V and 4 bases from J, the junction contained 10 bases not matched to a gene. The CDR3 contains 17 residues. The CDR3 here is CASSRTGQGAEYNEQFF. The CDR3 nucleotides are TGTGCCAGCAGTAGAACCGGACAGGGGGCTGAATACAATGAGCAGTTCTTC.

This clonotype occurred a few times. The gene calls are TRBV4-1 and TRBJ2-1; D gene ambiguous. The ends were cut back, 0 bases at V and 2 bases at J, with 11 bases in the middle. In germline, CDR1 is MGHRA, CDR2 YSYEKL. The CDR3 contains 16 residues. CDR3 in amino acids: CASSQEVSQAYNEQFF. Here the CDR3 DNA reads TGCGCCAGCAGCCAAGAGGTCAGCCAAGCCTACAATGAGCAGTTCTTC.

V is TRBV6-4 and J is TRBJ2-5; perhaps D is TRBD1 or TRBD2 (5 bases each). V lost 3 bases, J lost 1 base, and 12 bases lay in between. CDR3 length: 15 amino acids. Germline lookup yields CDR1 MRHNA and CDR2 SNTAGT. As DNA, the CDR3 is TGTGCCAGCAGTGAGGGGGTGCTTTGCCAAGAGACCCAGTACTTC. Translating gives CASSEGVLCQETQYF.

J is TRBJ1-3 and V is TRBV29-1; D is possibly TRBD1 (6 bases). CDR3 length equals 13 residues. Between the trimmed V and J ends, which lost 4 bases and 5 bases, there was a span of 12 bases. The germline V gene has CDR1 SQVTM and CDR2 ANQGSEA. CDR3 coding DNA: TGCAGCGTTGCGGGACAAGGCCGAAACACCATATATTTT. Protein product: CSVAGQGRNTIYF.

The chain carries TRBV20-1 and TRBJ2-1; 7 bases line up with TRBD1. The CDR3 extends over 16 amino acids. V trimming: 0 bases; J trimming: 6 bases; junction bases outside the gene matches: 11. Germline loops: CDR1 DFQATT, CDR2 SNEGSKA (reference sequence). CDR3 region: CSARDLPSRQGNEQFF. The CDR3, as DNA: TGCAGTGCTAGAGACCTACCGTCTCGACAGGGCAATGAGCAGTTCTTC.

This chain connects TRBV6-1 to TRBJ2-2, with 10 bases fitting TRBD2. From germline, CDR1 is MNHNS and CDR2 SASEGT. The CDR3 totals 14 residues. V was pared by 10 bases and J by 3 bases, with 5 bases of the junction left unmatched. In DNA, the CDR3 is TGTGCCACCACACTAGCGGGACACACCGGGGAGCTGTTTTTT. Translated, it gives CATTLAGHTGELFF.

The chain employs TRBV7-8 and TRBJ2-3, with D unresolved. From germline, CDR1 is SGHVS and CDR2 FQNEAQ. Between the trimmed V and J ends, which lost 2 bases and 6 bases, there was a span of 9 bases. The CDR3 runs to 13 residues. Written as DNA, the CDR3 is TGTGCCAGCAGCTTATATACCTGGGATACGCAGTATTTT. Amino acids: CASSLYTWDTQYF.

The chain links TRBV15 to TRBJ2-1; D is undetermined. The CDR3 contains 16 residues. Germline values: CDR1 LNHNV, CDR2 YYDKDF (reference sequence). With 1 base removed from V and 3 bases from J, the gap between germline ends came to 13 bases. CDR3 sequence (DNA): TGTGCCACCAGCAGAGGATCGGGCCTGATCTACAATGAGCAGTTCTTC. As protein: CATSRGSGLIYNEQFF.

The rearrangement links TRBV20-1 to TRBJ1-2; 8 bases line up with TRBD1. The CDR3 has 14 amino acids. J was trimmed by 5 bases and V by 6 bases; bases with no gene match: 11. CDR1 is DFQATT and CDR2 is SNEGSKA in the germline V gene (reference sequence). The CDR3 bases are TGCAGTGCGATACCGGGACAGGATGTTTATGGCTACACCTTC. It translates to CSAIPGQDVYGYTF.

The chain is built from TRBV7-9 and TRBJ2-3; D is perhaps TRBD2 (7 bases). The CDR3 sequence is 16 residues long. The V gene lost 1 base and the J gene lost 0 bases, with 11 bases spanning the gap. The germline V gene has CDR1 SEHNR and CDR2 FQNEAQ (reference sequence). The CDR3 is CASSLDRGASTDTQYF. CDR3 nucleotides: TGTGCCAGCAGCTTAGATCGGGGGGCTAGCACAGATACGCAGTATTTT.

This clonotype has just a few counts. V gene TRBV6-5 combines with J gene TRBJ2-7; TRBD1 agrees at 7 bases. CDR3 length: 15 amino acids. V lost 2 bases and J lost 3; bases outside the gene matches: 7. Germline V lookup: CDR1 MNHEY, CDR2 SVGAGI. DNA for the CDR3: TGTGCCAGCAGTTACCGCCGGGACAGCAACTACGAGCAGTACTTC. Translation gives CASSYRRDSNYEQYF.

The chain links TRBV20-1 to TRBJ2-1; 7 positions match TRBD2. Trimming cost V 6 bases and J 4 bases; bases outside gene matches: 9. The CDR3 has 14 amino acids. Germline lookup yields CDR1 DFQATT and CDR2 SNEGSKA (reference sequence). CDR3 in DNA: TGCAGTGCCAACCGGGCTAGCGGATACAATGAGCAGTTCTTC. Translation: CSANRASGYNEQFF.

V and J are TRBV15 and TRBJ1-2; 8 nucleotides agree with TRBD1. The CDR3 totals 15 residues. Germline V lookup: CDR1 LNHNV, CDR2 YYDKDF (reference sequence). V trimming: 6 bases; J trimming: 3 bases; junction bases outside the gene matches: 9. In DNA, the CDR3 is TGTGCCACCAGTCCCAGGGGGCGCGAGGACTATGGCTACACCTTC. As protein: CATSPRGREDYGYTF.

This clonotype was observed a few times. CDR3 DNA sequence: TGTGCCGCCTCTACAGTCCACGAGCAGTACTTC. Translation: CAASTVHEQYF. The V and J genes are TRBV2 and TRBJ2-7; D remains ambiguous. This CDR3 has 11 residues. Germline V gene sequence: CDR1 SNHLY, CDR2 FYNNEI. Trimming left V 11 bases short and J 5 bases short, with 13 bases between.

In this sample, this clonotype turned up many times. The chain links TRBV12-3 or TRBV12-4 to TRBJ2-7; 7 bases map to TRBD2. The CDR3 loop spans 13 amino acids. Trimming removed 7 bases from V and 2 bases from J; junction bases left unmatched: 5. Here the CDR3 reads CASTLGGAYEQYF. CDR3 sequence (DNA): TGTGCCAGCACCTTGGGGGGGGCCTACGAGCAGTACTTC.

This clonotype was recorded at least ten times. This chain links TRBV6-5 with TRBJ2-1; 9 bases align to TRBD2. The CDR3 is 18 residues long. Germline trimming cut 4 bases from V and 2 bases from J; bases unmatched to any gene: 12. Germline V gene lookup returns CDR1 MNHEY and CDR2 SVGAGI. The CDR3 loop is CASSSPGSLAGTYNEQFF. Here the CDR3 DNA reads TGTGCCAGCAGTTCCCCGGGGTCCCTAGCGGGGACCTACAATGAGCAGTTCTTC.